Following are 14 T cell receptor beta chains from one sample sequenced in a study of blood T cell repertoires in COVID-19. Clones were sequenced by immunoSEQ multiplex PCR, and TCRdb holds only the in-frame ones, with some missing. Of about 170,000 clones in the sample, around 72% are singletons; the top ten hold about 3%. Sequenced input: peripheral blood. These receptors originate from a woman of 80 years or more with acute or convalescent COVID-19.

The CDR3 spells CASSRYRFSGNTIYF. CDR3 in DNA: TGTGCCAGCAGCCGGTACAGATTCTCTGGAAACACCATATATTTT. J is TRBJ1-3 and V is TRBV7-8; D gene ambiguous. Trimming took off 5 bases at V and 0 bases at J, with 11 bases between the two ends. Germline-derived CDR1 and CDR2 are SGHVS and FQNEAQ. CDR3 size: 15 residues.

The chain carries TRBV7-2 and TRBJ2-2, with 8 bases matching TRBD1. Trimming removed 7 bases from V and 6 bases from J; junction bases left unmatched: 4. Looked up from germline, CDR1 is SGHTA and CDR2 is FQGNSA. The CDR3 extends over 13 amino acids. CDR3 loop: CASTPDRAGELFF. CDR3 sequence (DNA): TGTGCCAGCACCCCGGACAGGGCCGGGGAGCTGTTTTTT. The full variable domain, rest sourced from reference TRBV7-2 and TRBJ2-2, is GAGVSQSPSNKVTEKGKDVELRCDPISGHTALYWYRQSLGQGLEFLIYFQGNSAPDKSGLPSDRFSAERTGGSVSTLTIQRTQQEDSAVYLCASTPDRAGELFFGEGSRLTVL.

The chain joins TRBV11-3 to TRBJ2-2, with 8 bases aligning to TRBD2. Germline V gene lookup returns CDR1 SGHNT and CDR2 YENEEA. The CDR3 consists of 14 residues. The J segment lost 6 bases and the V segment lost 6 bases, leaving 6 bases of the junction unmatched. CDR3 in amino acids: CASSSLAGSGELFF. The DNA for the CDR3 is TGTGCCAGCAGTTCCTTAGCGGGATCCGGGGAGCTGTTTTTT. The entire variable domain, with the rest obtained from reference TRBV11-3 and TRBJ2-2, is as follows: EAGVVQSPRYKIIEKKQPVAFWCNPISGHNTLYWYLQNLGQGPELLIRYENEEAVDDSQLPKDRFSAERLKGVDSTLKIQPAELGDSAVYLCASSSLAGSGELFFGEGSRLTVL.

Concerning this clone: One end of the junction does not line up with germline, which may come from a read error. The chain recombines TRBV28 with TRBJ1-3; 8 bases line up with TRBD1. Germline V gives CDR1 MDHEN, CDR2 SYDVKM. The CDR3 contains 13 residues. CDR3 residues: CASSFPTGGLQVF. The CDR3 DNA is TGTGCCAGCAGTTTCCCTACAGGGGGGCTCCAGGTCTTT.

The chain couples TRBV5-1 to TRBJ2-3; 9 bases agree with TRBD2. With V trimmed by 4 bases and J by 4 bases, 10 bases remained unmatched. This CDR3 is built from 16 residues. From germline, CDR1 is SGHRS and CDR2 YFSETQ. The chain's CDR3 is CASSITLAGEADTQYF. The CDR3, as DNA: TGCGCCAGCAGCATTACCTTAGCGGGAGAGGCAGATACGCAGTATTTT.

The chain couples TRBV28 to TRBJ2-1; TRBD1 matches 9 bases. The V gene's germline CDR1 is MDHEN and CDR2 SYDVKM. The V gene end was trimmed by 6 bases and the J gene end by 4 bases; junction bases not matched to a gene: 7. The CDR3 is made up of 15 amino acids. The CDR3 region is CASRAPGQGYNEQFF. CDR3 in DNA: TGTGCCAGCAGGGCCCCGGGACAGGGATACAATGAGCAGTTCTTC. The complete variable domain, with remaining parts taken from reference TRBV28 and TRBJ2-1, reads DVKVTQSSRYLVKRTGEKVFLECVQDMDHENMFWYRQDPGLGLRLIYFSYDVKMKEKGDIPEGYSVSREKKERFSLILESASTNQTSMYLCASRAPGQGYNEQFFGPGTRLTVL.

This rearrangement joins TRBV5-4 to TRBJ2-3; maybe TRBD2 (6 bases). Trimming removed 0 bases at V and 2 bases at J, with 16 bases between. Germline V gene data show CDR1 as SGHNT and CDR2 as YYREEE (reference sequence). The CDR3 is made up of 17 amino acids. The CDR3 sequence is CASSLVAGRPDTDTQYF. The CDR3 region has the DNA TGTGCCAGCAGCTTGGTTGCGGGAAGACCAGACACAGATACGCAGTATTTT.

In this sample, this clone turned up many times. This sequence joins TRBV5-4 and TRBJ2-1; TRBD2 matches 7 bases. The trim removed 3 bases at V and 3 bases at J, leaving 6 bases unmatched. Germline V CDR1 and CDR2: SGHNT, YYREEE (reference sequence). This CDR3 spans 15 amino acids. The CDR3 sequence: CASSSAGTNYNEQFF. The CDR3 nucleotides are TGTGCCAGCAGCTCGGCCGGGACTAACTACAATGAGCAGTTCTTC.

CDR3 sequence: CASGDSPSNSPLHF. CDR3 DNA: TGTGCCAGCGGAGACAGCCCCAGCAATTCACCCCTCCACTTT. This sequence joins TRBV21-1 and TRBJ1-6; the table's D call, TRBD1, was not checked against the DNA. TRBV21-1 is a pseudogene. The CDR3 sequence is 14 residues long.

The chain links TRBV19 to TRBJ2-7, with TRBD1 as a possible D gene (5 bases). This CDR3 is 14 amino acids long. The ends were cut back, 3 bases at V and 7 bases at J, with 16 bases in the middle. The germline gives CDR1 LNHDA, CDR2 SQIVND (reference sequence). The CDR3 DNA reads as TGTGCCAGTAGTATGGGTCAGGGTATAGAGGAGCAGTACTTC. Translating it yields CASSMGQGIEEQYF.

This clone was detected once. This rearrangement joins TRBV5-1 to TRBJ2-3, with 13 bases that match TRBD2. Losses at the gene ends were 0 bases for V and 4 bases for J; bases not matched to a gene: 2. Germline V gene data show CDR1 as SGHRS and CDR2 as YFSETQ. CDR3 size: 16 residues. This chain's CDR3 is CASSLGTSGSSDTQYF. The CDR3 DNA reads as TGCGCCAGCAGCTTGGGGACTAGCGGGAGCTCAGATACGCAGTATTTT.

The chain is built from TRBV6-4 and TRBJ2-3, with D possibly matching TRBD2 (6 bases). Trimming stripped 6 bases from V and 2 bases from J, with 18 bases between. Looked up from germline, CDR1 is MRHNA and CDR2 is SNTAGT. The CDR3 loop spans 16 amino acids. The CDR3 sequence: CASSPGAGTPTDTQYF. The CDR3 region has the DNA TGTGCCAGCAGCCCCGGGGCGGGGACCCCCACAGATACGCAGTATTTT.

In nucleotides, the CDR3 is TGCGCCAGCAGCTTAAGAACAGGGGGAGCTGAAGCTTTCTTT. Encoded protein: CASSLRTGGAEAFF. The chain carries TRBV5-1 and TRBJ1-1, with TRBD1 matching 8 bases. The CDR3 is 14 residues long. CDR1 and CDR2 from the germline V gene are SGHRS and YFSETQ. The ends lost 2 bases at V and 6 bases at J; junction bases unmatched: 6.

This clone was seen once. The V gene is TRBV6-5, the J gene TRBJ2-7, with D maybe TRBD2 (7 bases). Trimming shortened V by 2 bases and J by 3 bases, and 17 bases separated the two germline ends. The V gene's germline CDR1 is MNHEY and CDR2 SVGAGI. The CDR3 has 16 amino acids. The CDR3 DNA follows: TGTGCCAGCAGTTACCCGCGAGGGGGAGGGCTCTACGAGCAGTACTTC. Amino acids: CASSYPRGGGLYEQYF.